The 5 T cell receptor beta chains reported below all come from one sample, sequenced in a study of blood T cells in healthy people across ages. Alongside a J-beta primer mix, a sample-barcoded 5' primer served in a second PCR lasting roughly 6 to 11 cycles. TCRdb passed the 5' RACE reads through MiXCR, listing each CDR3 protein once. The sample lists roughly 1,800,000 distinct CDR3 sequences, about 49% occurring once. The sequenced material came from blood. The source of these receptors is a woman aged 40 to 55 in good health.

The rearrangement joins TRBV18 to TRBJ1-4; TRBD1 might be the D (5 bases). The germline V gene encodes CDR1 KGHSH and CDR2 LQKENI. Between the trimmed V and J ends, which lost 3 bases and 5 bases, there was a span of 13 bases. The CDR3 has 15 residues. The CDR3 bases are TGTGCCAGCTCACCGCGACAGAGTGGAAATGAAAAACTGTTTTTT. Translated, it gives CASSPRQSGNEKLFF.

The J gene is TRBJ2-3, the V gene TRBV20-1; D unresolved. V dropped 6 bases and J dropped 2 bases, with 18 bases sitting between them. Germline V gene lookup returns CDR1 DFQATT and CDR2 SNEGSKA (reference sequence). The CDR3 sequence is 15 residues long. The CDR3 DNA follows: TGCAGTGCCCCCGATCGGGCTAGGTCCACAGATACGCAGTATTTT. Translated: CSAPDRARSTDTQYF.

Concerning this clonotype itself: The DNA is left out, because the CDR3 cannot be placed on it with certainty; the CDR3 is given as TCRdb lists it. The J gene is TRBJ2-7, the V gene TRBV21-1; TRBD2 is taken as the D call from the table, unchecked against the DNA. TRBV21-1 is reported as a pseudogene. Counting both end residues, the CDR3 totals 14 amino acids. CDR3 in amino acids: CASSNWGGGNEQYF.

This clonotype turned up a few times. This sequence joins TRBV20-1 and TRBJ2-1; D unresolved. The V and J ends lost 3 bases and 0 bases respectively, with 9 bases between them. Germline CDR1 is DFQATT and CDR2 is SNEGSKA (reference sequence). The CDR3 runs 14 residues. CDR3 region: CSARLQSSYNEQFF. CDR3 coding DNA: TGCAGTGCTAGGCTGCAGAGCTCCTACAATGAGCAGTTCTTC.

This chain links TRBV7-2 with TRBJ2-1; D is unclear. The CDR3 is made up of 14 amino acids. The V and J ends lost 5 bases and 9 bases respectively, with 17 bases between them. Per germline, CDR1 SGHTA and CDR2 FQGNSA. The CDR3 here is CASSQNLRFGEQFF. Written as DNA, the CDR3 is TGTGCCAGCAGCCAAAATCTTCGTTTCGGTGAGCAGTTCTTC.